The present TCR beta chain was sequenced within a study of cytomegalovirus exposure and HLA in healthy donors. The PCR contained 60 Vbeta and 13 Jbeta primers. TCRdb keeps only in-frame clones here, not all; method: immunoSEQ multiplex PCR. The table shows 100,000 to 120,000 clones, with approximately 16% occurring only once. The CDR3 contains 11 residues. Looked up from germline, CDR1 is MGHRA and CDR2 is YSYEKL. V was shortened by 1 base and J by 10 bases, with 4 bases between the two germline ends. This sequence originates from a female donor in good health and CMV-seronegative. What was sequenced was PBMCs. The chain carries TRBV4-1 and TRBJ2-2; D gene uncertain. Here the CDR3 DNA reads TGCGCCAGCAGCCAAGGAGAGGAGCTGTTTTTT. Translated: CASSQGEELFF.